The 14 T cell receptor beta chains below were found in one sample sequenced in a study of cytomegalovirus exposure and HLA in healthy donors. The PCR employed 60 Vbeta primers together with 13 Jbeta primers. This table comes from immunoSEQ multiplex PCR, and its TCRdb copy is limited to in-frame clones, with some not included. The data hold 150,000 to 200,000 clones, with around 76% observed a single time. The material sequenced was PBMCs. Receptor source: a man aged 25 to 40 in good health and CMV-seronegative.

This clone turned up a few times. The gene calls are TRBV27 and TRBJ2-5; 9 bases fit TRBD1. With V trimmed by 4 bases and J by 8 bases, 11 bases remained unmatched. This CDR3 region has 15 residues. The V gene's germline CDR1 is MNHEY and CDR2 SMNVEV (reference sequence). CDR3 in amino acids: CASSSGGQGRPTQYF. In nucleotides, the CDR3 is TGTGCCAGCAGTTCGGGAGGACAGGGGCGGCCTACCCAGTACTTC.

The chain carries TRBV27 and TRBJ2-5, with TRBD1 matching over 8 bases. Judging by the DNA end, TRBJ2-7 fits better; the J call may be wrong. This CDR3 region has 15 residues. The germline CDR1 and CDR2 sequences are MNHEY and SMNVEV (reference sequence). CDR3 nucleotide sequence: TGTGCCAGCACCCACTCGGTGGACAGGGTGGGCGAGCAGTACTTC. Protein product: CASTHSVDRVGEQYF.

This rearrangement joins TRBV5-1 to TRBJ2-2; 8 nucleotides line up with TRBD2. CDR3 length equals 18 residues. V dropped 0 bases and J dropped 0; count of bases not matched to a gene: 7. Germline V gene lookup returns CDR1 SGHRS and CDR2 YFSETQ. CDR3 bases: TGCGCCAGCAGCTTGGGTACTAGCGGTCTCGCGAACACCGGGGAGCTGTTTTTT. It translates to CASSLGTSGLANTGELFF.

The V gene is TRBV5-6, the J gene TRBJ1-4, with 7 positions matching TRBD1. The CDR3 loop spans 15 amino acids. V lost 4 bases to trimming and J lost 4 bases; unmatched junction nucleotides: 7. CDR1 and CDR2 (germline): SGHDT, YYEEEE. This CDR3 reads CASSTPGQFNEKLFF. The CDR3 DNA reads as TGTGCCAGCAGCACCCCGGGACAGTTTAATGAAAAACTGTTTTTT.

The rearrangement links TRBV5-4 to TRBJ1-6; 8 bases match TRBD1. Losses at the gene ends were 1 base for V and 7 bases for J; bases not matched to a gene: 1. The CDR3 covers 14 residues. CDR1 is SGHNT and CDR2 is YYREEE in the germline V gene (reference sequence). CDR3 nucleotides: TGTGCCAGCAGCTTGAGACAGGGGAATTCACCCCTCCACTTT. Protein sequence: CASSLRQGNSPLHF.

This clone was seen only once. This sequence joins TRBV5-1 and TRBJ1-4; 9 bases agree with TRBD1. The length of the CDR3 is 14 residues. CDR1 is SGHRS and CDR2 is YFSETQ in the germline V gene. Losses at the gene ends were 5 bases for V and 7 bases for J; bases not matched to a gene: 6. In DNA form, the CDR3 reads TGCGCCAGCAGTTTACAGGGGGCGGGTGAAAAACTGTTTTTT. It encodes CASSLQGAGEKLFF.

This rearrangement joins TRBV2 to TRBJ2-7, with 9 bases fitting TRBD2. The CDR3 consists of 15 residues. Germline trimming cut 1 base from V and 6 bases from J; bases unmatched to any gene: 7. The V gene's germline CDR1 is SNHLY and CDR2 FYNNEI. The CDR3 DNA sequence: TGTGCCAGCAGTGAAGGTAGCGGGAGCGGTATCGAGCAGTACTTC. Translation: CASSEGSGSGIEQYF.

In the case of this clone: Other DNA sequences in the same sample also yield this CDR3. The chain recombines TRBV30 with TRBJ2-2, with 7 bases lining up with TRBD1. Germline V lookup: CDR1 GTSNPN, CDR2 SVGIG (reference sequence). The J segment lost 7 bases and the V segment lost 5 bases, leaving 7 bases of the junction unmatched. The CDR3 is 13 residues long. The CDR3 DNA follows: TGTGCCTGGGGGAGAACAGGGGACGGGGAGCTGTTTTTT. It yields the protein CAWGRTGDGELFF.

The rearrangement joins TRBV28 to TRBJ2-7; a possible D gene is TRBD1 (6 bases). Germline lookup yields CDR1 MDHEN and CDR2 SYDVKM. The CDR3 is 15 amino acids. V lost 6 bases and J lost 0, with 15 bases in between. The CDR3 region is CASSMNRDNSYEQYF. CDR3 coding DNA: TGTGCCAGCAGCATGAACCGGGACAACTCCTACGAGCAGTACTTC.

The chain couples TRBV7-8 to TRBJ2-1, with 9 bases identical to TRBD2. Germline V lookup: CDR1 SGHVS, CDR2 FQNEAQ. This CDR3 has 16 amino acids. J was trimmed by 12 bases and V by 5 bases; bases with no gene match: 17. This CDR3 is CASSPHRGSGSKWQFF. The CDR3, as DNA: TGTGCCAGCAGCCCCCACCGGGGTAGCGGGAGCAAGTGGCAGTTCTTC. The full variable domain, completed using reference TRBV7-8 and TRBJ2-1, is GAGVSQSPRYKVAKRGQDVALRCDPISGHVSLFWYQQALGQGPEFLTYFQNEAQLDKSGLPSDRFFAERPEGSVSTLKIQRTQQEDSAVYLCASSPHRGSGSKWQFFGPGTRLTVL.

This rearrangement joins TRBV28 to TRBJ2-7; no reliable D call. Germline V lookup: CDR1 MDHEN, CDR2 SYDVKM. This CDR3 has 12 amino acids. V lost 6 bases and J lost 5, with 11 bases in between. The CDR3 region is CASSLRRDEQYF. CDR3 nucleotide sequence: TGTGCCAGCAGCCTACGACGGGACGAGCAGTACTTC.

V gene TRBV2 combines with J gene TRBJ2-2; TRBD2 might be the D (6 bases). The CDR3 is 15 amino acids. The germline V gene has CDR1 SNHLY and CDR2 FYNNEI. Trimming took 3 bases from V and 6 from J, leaving 14 bases between them. The CDR3 bases are TGTGCCAGCAGTGAGACTAGACCCAACGCCGGGGAGCTGTTTTTT. Protein sequence: CASSETRPNAGELFF.

V gene TRBV7-6 combines with J gene TRBJ2-1; the match to TRBD2 covers 8 bases. Trimming cost V 5 bases and J 0 bases; bases outside gene matches: 6. The CDR3 contains 16 residues. Per the germline V gene, CDR1 is SGHVS and CDR2 is FNYEAQ. The CDR3 is CASSPPTSASYNEQFF. CDR3 DNA sequence: TGTGCCAGCAGCCCCCCGACTAGCGCCTCCTACAATGAGCAGTTCTTC. Full variable domain (missing parts from reference TRBV7-6 and TRBJ2-1): GAGVSQSPRYKVTKRGQDVALRCDPISGHVSLYWYRQALGQGPEFLTYFNYEAQQDKSGLPNDRFSAERPEGSISTLTIQRTEQRDSAMYRCASSPPTSASYNEQFFGPGTRLTVL.

V gene TRBV4-1 combines with J gene TRBJ2-5, with TRBD1 matching over 8 bases. V lost 0 bases, J lost 3 bases, and 9 bases stayed unmatched. The CDR3 contains 17 residues. Germline-derived CDR1 and CDR2 are MGHRA and YSYEKL. CDR3: CASSQDGQGAVEETQYF. CDR3 DNA sequence: TGCGCCAGCAGCCAAGATGGGCAGGGGGCCGTTGAAGAGACCCAGTACTTC.